One sample yielded the 3 T cell receptor beta chains listed below, sequenced in a study of beta chain features in type 1 diabetes. Every isolated RNA sample was fully reverse transcribed, so sequencing captured expressed TCRB transcripts. Some clones are missing from TCRdb's copy, which holds only in-frame ones; the method was immunoSEQ multiplex PCR. The repertoire consists of approximately 250,000 clones, with around 10% occurring once and the leading ten covering around 0.037%. The material sequenced was naive CD4+ T cells from blood. All receptors derive from a woman between 18 and 30 years old in good health.

This clone was picked up a small number of times. The V and J genes are TRBV29-1 and TRBJ1-2, with a tentative D call TRBD1 (5 bases). This CDR3 is 13 amino acids long. From germline, CDR1 is SQVTM and CDR2 ANQGSEA. The V end lost 1 base, the J end lost 7 bases, and 13 bases lay between the germline ends. The CDR3 coding sequence is TGCAGCGTTGAAGTTTCCCCCGGGGGTGGCTACACCTTC. Amino acid sequence: CSVEVSPGGGYTF.

Only a few counts were recorded for this clone. CDR3 DNA sequence: TGCGCCAGCAGCCAATTACGACAGGAGCAGTACTTC. It translates to CASSQLRQEQYF. This chain connects TRBV4-1 to TRBJ2-7; D is possibly TRBD1 (5 bases). The CDR3 length is 12 residues. The V gene's germline CDR1 is MGHRA and CDR2 YSYEKL. Trimming pared 2 bases from V and 7 bases from J, leaving 9 bases between.

This chain joins TRBV27 and TRBJ2-7, with D perhaps matching TRBD1 (6 bases). The CDR3 sequence is 13 residues long. V lost 5 bases and J 2 bases, leaving 10 bases between the germline ends. Germline CDR1 MNHEY, CDR2 SMNVEV (reference sequence). CDR3 in DNA: TGTGCCAGCAGTCCGGACAGACCCTACGAGCAGTACTTC. It is translated as CASSPDRPYEQYF.